This T cell receptor beta chain stems from a study of T cells after posttransplantation cyclophosphamide. Here immunoSEQ multiplex PCR was the method, and the copy in TCRdb shows in-frame clones only, minus some. Seen here are approximately 52,000 clones, roughly 84% observed once, and the top ten hold approximately 2.6%. About this clone: The antigen remains undetermined.

The length of the CDR3 is 19 residues. V lost 3 bases and J lost 0; bases outside the gene matches: 16. Per the germline V gene, CDR1 is KGHSH and CDR2 is LQKENI. Study-wide points: Later blood repertoires were often dominated by clones from the donor CD8+ memory compartment. TRB overlap between skin or GI tissue T cells and blood was limited. After PTCy, TRB diversity resembled that of CNI/methotrexate controls.

The gene calls are TRBV18 and TRBJ1-2; 7 bases line up with TRBD1. Sequenced sample: PBMCs. The sequence came from a young man with a blood cancer, CMV-positive, and with a related stem cell donor. CDR3 in DNA: TGTGCCAGCTCACCCGGGCTCCGGGGACAGTTTCCCGCTAACTATGGCTACACCTTC. Protein: CASSPGLRGQFPANYGYTF. Full variable domain (outside the CDR3, taken from reference TRBV18 and TRBJ1-2): NAGVMQNPRHLVRRRGQEARLRCSPMKGHSHVYWYRQLPEEGLKFMVYLQKENIIDESGMPKERFSAEFPKEGPSILRIQQVVRGDSAAYFCASSPGLRGQFPANYGYTFGSGTRLTVV.